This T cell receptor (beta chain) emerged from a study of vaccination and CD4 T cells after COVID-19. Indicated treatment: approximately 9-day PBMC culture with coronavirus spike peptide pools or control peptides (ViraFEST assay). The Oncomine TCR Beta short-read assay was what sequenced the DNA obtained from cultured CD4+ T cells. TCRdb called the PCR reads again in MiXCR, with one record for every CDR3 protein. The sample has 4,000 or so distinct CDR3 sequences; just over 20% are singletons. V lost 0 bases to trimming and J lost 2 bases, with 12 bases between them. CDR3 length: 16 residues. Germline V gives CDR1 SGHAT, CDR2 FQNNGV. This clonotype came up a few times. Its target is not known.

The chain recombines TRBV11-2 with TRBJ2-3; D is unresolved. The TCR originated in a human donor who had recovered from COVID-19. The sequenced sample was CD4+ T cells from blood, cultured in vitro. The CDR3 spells CASSLDRGFTTDTQYF. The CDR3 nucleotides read TGTGCCAGCAGCTTAGATCGAGGCTTCACCACAGATACGCAGTATTTT.